This TCR beta chain was captured by sequencing in a study of CD8+ T cells in alopecia areata. Study information: Treated patients were given oral tofacitinib, which was dosed at 5 to 10 mg twice daily. Study-level findings and limits: A large proportion of expanded lesional clones were detected persisting in scalp and blood during tofacitinib. Links between baseline CD8+ expansion and response need larger treated cohorts.

The CDR3 spans 16 residues. V was trimmed by 1 base and J by 1 base, leaving 11 bases between them. The V gene's germline CDR1 is LGHNA and CDR2 YSLEER. As the sequencing template, cDNA was produced by extracting RNA and reverse transcribing it. Sequencing was performed with immunoSEQ multiplex PCR; in TCRdb, only in-frame clones are kept and a portion is missing. The table records about 210,000 clones, about 64% of them present only once. Treatment denoted: oral pan-JAK inhibitor, 5-10 mg twice daily. The study team obtained lesional scalp punch biopsies and peripheral blood from alopecia areata patients. Concerning this clone: Its antigen is still unknown.

This specimen was CD4+ T cells sorted from blood, taken at week 4, from a patient treated with tofacitinib. The rearrangement uses TRBV4-3 and TRBJ2-1, with D perhaps matching TRBD2 (6 bases). The TCR originated in a human donor with alopecia areata. This CDR3 reads CASSQARGMSYNEQFF. The CDR3, as DNA: TGCGCCAGCAGCCAAGCACGGGGGATGTCCTACAATGAGCAGTTCTTC.